This T cell receptor beta chain was captured in a study of CD8 T cells in Susac syndrome. cDNA came from about 0.5 to 1 ug RNA primed by random hexamers. Amplification of the TCR beta CDR3 was carried out by immunoSEQ multiplex PCR, which spanned a total of 54 Vbeta and 13 Jbeta segments. TCRdb recomputed calls from the immunoSEQ multiplex PCR reads with MiXCR, one row per CDR3 protein. The repertoire holds over 150,000 distinct CDR3 sequences, approximately 93% seen once, with approximately 0.09% in the top ten. Blood CD8+ and CD4+ T cells underwent high-throughput TCR beta sequencing. TEMRA cells were FACS-enriched, and CD8+ and CD4+ T cells were isolated negatively. This TCR came from a human donor with multiple sclerosis. The sample was CD4+ T cells from PBMCs.

Written as DNA, the CDR3 is TGTGCCAGCAGCGTCGACAGTTCCTACGAGCAGTACTTC. Its translation is CASSVDSSYEQYF. The V call is TRBV7-2, the J call TRBJ2-7; a weak D match, TRBD1 (5 bases). Per germline, CDR1 SGHTA and CDR2 FQGNSA. Trimming took off 5 bases at V and 1 base at J, with 9 bases between the two ends. CDR3 size: 13 residues.